The text below deals with one T cell receptor (beta chain). What it binds is not known. The method was immunoSEQ multiplex PCR; TCRdb's version includes in-frame clones alone and lacks a portion of them. The sample shows about 220,000 clones, over 80% of them seen only once. The V end lost 3 bases, the J end lost 8 bases, and 4 bases lay between the germline ends. This CDR3 region has 11 residues. Germline CDR1 MDHEN, CDR2 SYDVKM. The data belong to a study of cytomegalovirus exposure and HLA in healthy donors. Study details: The roughly 120 validation repertoires used the same platform as the roughly 700 first-cohort repertoires (as reported by a later analysis).

Regarding the study as a whole: Reports described diagnosis of cytomegalovirus status by the classifier as highly specific and sensitive. Cytomegalovirus association was assigned to around 150 TCR beta chains. The majority of TCR sequences were rare, yet some public TCRs appeared in many donors.

Sequencing input: PBMCs. This receptor was taken from a woman aged 25-40 years in good health and CMV-seropositive. The V gene is TRBV28, the J gene TRBJ2-2; D gene ambiguous. The CDR3 reads CASSLRGELFF. CDR3 sequence (DNA): TGTGCCAGCAGTTTGAGGGGGGAGCTGTTTTTT.